This T cell receptor beta chain was identified in a study of regulatory T cells in long-lasting Graves disease. The time point is: newly diagnosed GD, antithyroid drugs for less than 3 months. There was RNA extracted from PBMCs, and the TCR library was made from it. Arm-PCR with iRepertoire HTBI primers amplified the CDR3 regions for these TCR beta libraries. Using its own MiXCR run on the multiplex PCR reads, TCRdb lists one record per CDR3 protein. The profile shows hundreds of thousands of distinct CDR3 sequences, less than 20% of them singletons. Concerning this clonotype: As yet, its antigen is unknown.

This CDR3 spans 13 amino acids. CDR1 is DFQATT, CDR2 SNEGSKA, per germline (reference sequence). Findings and caveats of the study: TRBV28, TRBJ1-2 and TRBJ2-5 were favored in persistent disease.

The data were also submitted as part of a second study, on T cells in Graves' hyperthyroidism and ophthalmopathy.

The clonotype originates from a woman aged 25 to 39 with Graves disease. This material consisted of peripheral blood mononuclear cells (PBMCs), taken at new diagnosis, from a patient treated with antithyroid drugs. The chain couples TRBV20-1 to TRBJ2-1, with D possibly being TRBD2 (6 bases). The chain's CDR3 is CSGGLSSYNEQFF. DNA of the CDR3: TGCAGCGGGGGTTTAAGCTCCTACAATGAGCAGTTCTTC.